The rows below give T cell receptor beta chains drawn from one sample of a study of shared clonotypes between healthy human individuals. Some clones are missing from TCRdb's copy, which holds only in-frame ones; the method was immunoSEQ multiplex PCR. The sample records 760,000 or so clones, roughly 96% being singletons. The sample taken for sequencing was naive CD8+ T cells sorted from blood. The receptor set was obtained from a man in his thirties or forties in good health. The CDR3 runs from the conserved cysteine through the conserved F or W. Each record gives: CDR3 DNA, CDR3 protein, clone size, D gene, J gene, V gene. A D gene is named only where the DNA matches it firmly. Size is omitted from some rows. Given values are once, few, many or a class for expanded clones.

CDR3nt: TGTGCCAGCAGCCGTTTTGTGGGGACAGGGGTCTTAGATGAGCAGTTCTTC
CDR3aa: CASSRFVGTGVLDEQFF
abundance: NA
d_gene: TRBD1
j_gene: TRBJ2-1
v_gene: TRBV7-6

CDR3nt: TGTGCCAGCAGCTACCGGGACACAGCCTACGAGCAGTACTTC
CDR3aa: CASSYRDTAYEQYF
abundance: once
d_gene: NA
j_gene: TRBJ2-7
v_gene: TRBV5-4

CDR3nt: TGTGCCAGCAGTTTTTCGGGGTCCTCGGGGGTACAGCAGCCCCAGCATTTT
CDR3aa: CASSFSGSSGVQQPQHF
abundance: NA
d_gene: NA
j_gene: TRBJ1-5
v_gene: TRBV28

CDR3nt: TGTGCCAGCAAAACCGGACGCGGGAGCTACGAGCAGTACTTC
CDR3aa: CASKTGRGSYEQYF
abundance: NA
d_gene: TRBD2
j_gene: TRBJ2-7
v_gene: TRBV6-1

CDR3nt: TGTGCCAGCAGCCCTGCGCGGGGACAGATTTCTGAAGCTTTCTTT
CDR3aa: CASSPARGQISEAFF
abundance: NA
d_gene: TRBD1
j_gene: TRBJ1-1
v_gene: TRBV11-2

CDR3nt: TGTGCCATCCAGGCAGGCCAGGCCCTGCCCCAGCATTTT
CDR3aa: CAIQAGQALPQHF
abundance: NA
d_gene: NA
j_gene: TRBJ1-5
v_gene: TRBV10-3

CDR3nt: TGTGCCAGCAGCTTAGGGGCAGAGCAGTTCTTC
CDR3aa: CASSLGAEQFF
abundance: NA
d_gene: NA
j_gene: TRBJ2-1
v_gene: TRBV7-9

CDR3nt: TGTGCCAGCTCACCCGAGTGGGCCCCTAATGAAAAACTGTTTTTT
CDR3aa: CASSPEWAPNEKLFF
abundance: NA
d_gene: NA
j_gene: TRBJ1-4
v_gene: TRBV18

CDR3nt: TGTGCCAGCAGCCACGACGGGGTGGTGGGGCAGCCCCAGCATTTT
CDR3aa: CASSHDGVVGQPQHF
abundance: NA
d_gene: NA
j_gene: TRBJ1-5
v_gene: TRBV7-9

CDR3nt: TGTGCCAGCAGCGGATCGGGACTAGCGGGGTACGAGCAGTACTTC
CDR3aa: CASSGSGLAGYEQYF
abundance: once
d_gene: TRBD2
j_gene: TRBJ2-7
v_gene: TRBV9

CDR3nt: TGTGCCAGCGGCGGGACCTCCTACGAGCAGTACTTC
CDR3aa: CASGGTSYEQYF
abundance: once
d_gene: NA
j_gene: TRBJ2-7
v_gene: TRBV11-2

CDR3nt: TGTGCCAGCAGTGAATTTAGCGGGAGGACAGATACGCAGTATTTT
CDR3aa: CASSEFSGRTDTQYF
abundance: NA
d_gene: TRBD2
j_gene: TRBJ2-3
v_gene: TRBV6-1

CDR3nt: TGTGCCAGCAGCTTGGGCCAGGGAGGGGAGACCCAGTACTTC
CDR3aa: CASSLGQGGETQYF
abundance: once
d_gene: TRBD2
j_gene: TRBJ2-5
v_gene: TRBV5-6

CDR3nt: TGTGCCAGCAGCCCGGGCACAGATACGCAGTATTTT
CDR3aa: CASSPGTDTQYF
abundance: NA
d_gene: NA
j_gene: TRBJ2-3
v_gene: TRBV4-2

CDR3nt: TGTGCCAGCAGCTTAAACCAGGGTTACGAGCAGTACTTC
CDR3aa: CASSLNQGYEQYF
abundance: NA
d_gene: NA
j_gene: TRBJ2-7
v_gene: TRBV7-9

CDR3nt: TGTGCCATCCTCAGGACAGGGTCCTACGAGCAGTACTTC
CDR3aa: CAILRTGSYEQYF
abundance: NA
d_gene: TRBD1
j_gene: TRBJ2-7
v_gene: TRBV2